This T cell receptor beta chain is drawn from a study of blood T cell repertoires in COVID-19. Study background: Acute-phase and convalescent COVID-19 samples originated in the United States, Italy and Spain. Nucleic acid was either cDNA or gDNA, and it came from T cells, B-cell-depleted T cells, or PBMCs.

Some clones are missing from TCRdb's copy, which holds only in-frame ones; the method was immunoSEQ multiplex PCR. Altogether hundreds of thousands of clones are present, about 90% being singletons, with the ten largest covering 1.3% to 1.5%. Trimming cost V 0 bases and J 4 bases; bases outside gene matches: 3. This CDR3 spans 15 amino acids. In germline, CDR1 is SEHNR, CDR2 FQNEAQ (reference sequence). The rearrangement uses TRBV7-9 and TRBJ2-7; TRBD2 agrees at 10 bases. The sequenced material came from peripheral blood. The sequence derives from a man older than 75 with acute or convalescent COVID-19. The CDR3 is CASSLAAGGKYEQYF. The CDR3 nucleotides read TGTGCCAGCAGCTTAGCAGCGGGGGGGAAGTACGAGCAGTACTTC.